A single sample is the source of the 15 T cell receptor beta chains below, sequenced in a study of identical twins. TCRdb used MiXCR to reprocess the 5' RACE reads, holding one entry per CDR3 protein. The sample shows about 1.7 million distinct CDR3 sequences, around a third of them seen only once. Sequencing was done on a sample of cord blood. These TCRs come from a newborn girl in good health.

This clonotype appeared a few times. This chain links TRBV3-1 with TRBJ1-2, with 7 positions matching TRBD1. V shed 0 bases, J shed 5 bases, and the junction held 9 bases outside the gene matches. The CDR3 is 16 residues long. CDR1 is LGHDT and CDR2 is YNNKEL in the germline V gene (reference sequence). The chain's CDR3 is CASSQDRATGSYGYTF. The DNA for the CDR3 is TGTGCCAGCAGCCAAGATCGGGCGACAGGGAGTTATGGCTACACCTTC.

The chain combines TRBV10-2 with TRBJ2-7; 7 positions agree with TRBD2. Trimming at V came to 6 bases and at J to 2 bases, leaving 7 bases not matched to a gene. There are 14 residues in the CDR3. The germline V gene encodes CDR1 WSHSY and CDR2 SAAADI. CDR3 protein: CASSSVRGAYEQYF. The DNA for the CDR3 is TGCGCCAGCAGCTCTGTTCGGGGGGCCTACGAGCAGTACTTC.

This sequence joins TRBV20-1 and TRBJ2-3; D may be TRBD2 (5 bases). CDR3 length: 16 amino acids. V was trimmed by 5 bases and J by 0 bases, leaving 18 bases between them. The germline V gene encodes CDR1 DFQATT and CDR2 SNEGSKA (reference sequence). The CDR3 reads CSAGMVGLPSTDTQYF. For the CDR3, the DNA is TGCAGTGCTGGGATGGTTGGACTGCCTAGCACAGATACGCAGTATTTT.

For this clonotype: At one end, the junction sequence differs from germline, possibly due to a read error. The V and J genes are TRBV5-6 and TRBJ2-1; D is possibly TRBD2 (6 bases). The CDR3 covers 15 residues. Germline values: CDR1 SGHDT, CDR2 YYEEEE. In DNA form, the CDR3 reads TGTGCCAGCAGCTTGTTGTGGCGGGGTCTGAATGAGCACTTCTTC. As protein: CASSLLWRGLNEHFF.

In its sample, this clonotype was seen a few times. The rearrangement joins TRBV28 to TRBJ2-1; D remains unclear. The CDR3 loop spans 14 amino acids. Per the germline V gene, CDR1 is MDHEN and CDR2 is SYDVKM. V was pared by 4 bases and J by 4 bases, with 11 bases between. The CDR3 bases are TGTGCCAGCAGTTGGCGGTCCACGTACAATGAGCAGTTCTTC. It encodes CASSWRSTYNEQFF.

A few counts support this clonotype. The chain combines TRBV20-1 with TRBJ2-7; D is perhaps TRBD1 (5 bases). The germline CDR1 and CDR2 sequences are DFQATT and SNEGSKA (reference sequence). The CDR3 consists of 15 residues. Trimming took 4 bases from V and 3 from J, leaving 19 bases between them. This CDR3 reads CSAIGQGRGLYEQYF. CDR3 sequence (DNA): TGCAGTGCTATTGGGCAGGGTAGAGGCCTCTACGAGCAGTACTTC.

The chain couples TRBV5-1 to TRBJ1-1; D is possibly TRBD1 (6 bases). CDR3 length: 15 amino acids. Germline V lookup: CDR1 SGHRS, CDR2 YFSETQ. V lost 2 bases and J lost 4, with 15 bases in between. The CDR3 nucleotides are TGCGCCAGCAGCTTCGTGGGGGGCCGAAGCACTGAAGCTTTCTTT. This codes for CASSFVGGRSTEAFF.

The table lists this clonotype with a few counts. The J gene is TRBJ1-1, the V gene TRBV5-1; the match to TRBD1 covers 7 bases. CDR1 is SGHRS and CDR2 is YFSETQ in the germline V gene. V was clipped by 5 bases and J by 11 bases; unmatched bases: 6. The CDR3 covers 11 residues. The CDR3 spells CASSRQGMAFF. CDR3 bases: TGCGCCAGCAGTCGACAGGGAATGGCTTTCTTT.

This chain links TRBV29-1 with TRBJ1-2, with a weak D call TRBD1 (5 bases). Trimming stripped 1 base from V and 6 bases from J, with 12 bases between. This CDR3 is built from 13 residues. Germline CDR1 reads SQVTM; CDR2 reads ANQGSEA. This CDR3 reads CSVEGGGSHGYTF. DNA of the CDR3: TGCAGCGTTGAAGGGGGGGGGAGCCATGGCTACACCTTC.

This clonotype was detected a few times. The gene calls are TRBV18 and TRBJ2-4, with 10 positions matching TRBD2. Judging by the DNA end, TRBJ2-5 fits better; the J call may be wrong. The CDR3 extends over 17 amino acids. Germline V gene sequence: CDR1 KGHSH, CDR2 LQKENI. CDR3 bases: TGTGCCAGCTCACCACCTGGACTAGCGGTACAGGCAGAGACCCAGTACTTC. This codes for CASSPPGLAVQAETQYF.

The chain uses TRBV29-1 and TRBJ2-7; the match to TRBD2 covers 9 bases. Germline-derived CDR1 and CDR2 are SQVTM and ANQGSEA. The CDR3 contains 12 residues. V shed 4 bases and J 3 bases; nucleotides not matched to a gene: 1. The CDR3 sequence is CSVGREGYEQYF. The CDR3 nucleotides are TGCAGCGTTGGGCGGGAGGGCTACGAGCAGTACTTC.

This chain joins TRBV21-1 and TRBJ1-5. TRBV21-1 is termed a pseudogene. CDR3 size: 14 residues. CDR3 sequence (DNA): TGTGCCAGCAGCAAAGTGGACAGCGATCAGCCCCAGCATTTT. It encodes CASSKVDSDQPQHF.

This clonotype appeared a few times. The rearrangement joins TRBV20-1 to TRBJ2-1; 13 bases agree with TRBD2. V gave up 1 base and J gave up 4 bases; unmatched junction bases: 1. The CDR3 covers 15 residues. Germline loops: CDR1 DFQATT, CDR2 SNEGSKA (reference sequence). The CDR3 region has the DNA TGCAGTGCTAGAGTACTAGCGGGGGGGTACAATGAGCAGTTCTTC. It specifies CSARVLAGGYNEQFF.

A few counts support this clonotype. The genes are TRBV10-3 and TRBJ2-1; TRBD2 agrees at 7 bases. CDR3 length equals 15 residues. V lost 3 bases, J lost 1 base, and 3 bases stayed unmatched. Germline values: CDR1 ENHRY, CDR2 SYGVKD. In DNA form, the CDR3 reads TGTGCCATCAGTGACACCGGGGGGTCCTACAATGAGCAGTTCTTC. It specifies CAISDTGGSYNEQFF.

The CDR3 sequence is CASRGLGGTSYNEQFF. In DNA, the CDR3 is TGCGCCAGCCGTGGACTAGGGGGGACCTCCTACAATGAGCAGTTCTTC. The V call is TRBV5-1, the J call TRBJ2-1, with a possible D match to TRBD2 (7 bases). V was shortened by 7 bases and J by 0 bases, with 17 bases between the two germline ends. The germline CDR1 and CDR2 sequences are SGHRS and YFSETQ. CDR3 length: 16 amino acids. The variable domain in full, with the rest retrieved from reference TRBV5-1 and TRBJ2-1, is KAGVTQTPRYLIKTRGQQVTLSCSPISGHRSVSWYQQTPGQGLQFLFEYFSETQRNKGNFPGRFSGRQFSNSRSEMNVSTLELGDSALYLCASRGLGGTSYNEQFFGPGTRLTVL.